The present entry profiles one T cell receptor beta chain with its context. The antigen remains undetermined. Donors in the study were healthy people who gave bone marrow. This entry is derived from a study of cytomegalovirus exposure and HLA in healthy donors. Researchers ran the PCR with 60 Vbeta and 13 Jbeta primers. Data came from immunoSEQ multiplex PCR; TCRdb stores just in-frame clones and leaves some out. The table records 110,000 to 150,000 clones, around 80% of them present only once. Study-wide results and caveats: An observed cluster of highly shared sequence variants was recorded as a likely sequencing artifact.

The sequence was obtained from a middle-aged man in good health and CMV-seronegative. Sequencing was done on a sample of PBMCs.

CDR3 in amino acids: CASSSGTGIYEQYF. CDR3 sequence (DNA): TGTGCCAGCAGCTCCGGGACAGGGATTTACGAGCAGTACTTC. The gene calls are TRBV6-6 and TRBJ2-7; 9 bases fit TRBD1. The CDR3 sequence is 14 residues long. Germline V gene sequence: CDR1 MNHNY, CDR2 SVGAGI (reference sequence). Unmatched junction bases numbered 7, after V lost 6 bases and J lost 4 bases.